This T cell receptor beta chain appears in the sequencing data of a study of blood T cell repertoires in COVID-19. The assay was immunoSEQ multiplex PCR, and TCRdb's table has in-frame clones only and misses some. This table has a few hundred thousand clones, over 75% appearing once. CDR1 and CDR2 from the germline V gene are SGHRS and YFSETQ. The CDR3 runs to 13 residues. J lost 2 bases, V lost 4 bases, and 2 bases had no gene match. The count of this clone is one. Adults between roughly 18 and 90 years of age took part from 24 US areas. The clonotype originates from a man aged 40-49 years who had recovered from COVID-19. Sequences were obtained from PBMCs or T cells enriched from blood (not recorded which). This chain uses TRBV5-1 with TRBJ1-2; 7 bases agree with TRBD1. CDR3 DNA: TGCGCCAGCAGCCAGGGACAGAACTATGGCTACACCTTC. It translates to CASSQGQNYGYTF.